This TCR beta chain is from a study of siplizumab effects on memory and regulatory T cells. General study findings and limits: No functional test confirmed suppression by proliferating siplizumab-culture Tregs. Mappable alloreactive CD4+ clones came from Treg cells 60% to 80% of the time on average with siplizumab, against 26.9% in controls.

The protocol was immunoSEQ multiplex PCR, while the TCRdb copy is restricted to in-frame clones and leaves out a portion. The table has tens of thousands of clones, approximately 90% seen once. Note on this clone: No antigen is known for it.

The CDR3 loop spans 15 amino acids. Germline loops: CDR1 SGHVS, CDR2 FNYEAQ. V lost 4 bases and J 4 bases, leaving 15 bases between the germline ends. The chain recombines TRBV7-6 with TRBJ2-3; a weak D match, TRBD2 (5 bases). Sequenced input: Tregs sorted from blood. The sequence was collected from a human donor in good health. Here the CDR3 reads CASSSRAAGADTQYF. The CDR3 DNA is TGTGCCAGCAGCTCTCGGGCGGCGGGTGCAGATACGCAGTATTTT. The full variable domain, completed using reference TRBV7-6 and TRBJ2-3, is GAGVSQSPRYKVTKRGQDVALRCDPISGHVSLYWYRQALGQGPEFLTYFNYEAQQDKSGLPNDRFSAERPEGSISTLTIQRTEQRDSAMYRCASSSRAAGADTQYFGPGTRLTVL.